The 10 T cell receptor beta chains presented below share a single source sample, sequenced in a study of a mutant IDH1 vaccine in newly diagnosed glioma. The assay was immunoSEQ multiplex PCR, and TCRdb's table has in-frame clones only and misses some. The sample has 55,000 to 65,000 clones, 84% seen once. The sample's time point: week 11, during vaccination. The vaccine gave 300 ug of a 20-mer mutant IDH1 peptide subcutaneously per dose. Their recognized antigens are unknown. The sequencing here drew on PBMCs, taken from a glioma patient whose treatment included an IDH1 peptide vaccine. These receptors all come from a man aged 25-40 years with glioma.

The chain joins TRBV7-2 to TRBJ2-7, with 7 bases identical to TRBD1. J gave up 0 bases and V 5 bases, and 4 bases lay outside the gene matches. The CDR3 extends over 14 amino acids. The germline CDR1 and CDR2 sequences are SGHTA and FQGNSA. The CDR3, as DNA: TGTGCCAGCAGCCCCGGACAGGTCTCCTACGAGCAGTACTTC. Encoded protein: CASSPGQVSYEQYF.

V and J are TRBV14 and TRBJ2-7; the match to TRBD1 covers 9 bases. The V and J ends lost 3 bases and 2 bases, in that order; junction bases with no gene match: 5. Germline V gene sequence: CDR1 SGHDN, CDR2 FVKESK. The CDR3 sequence is 15 residues long. This CDR3 reads CASSQTGGRAYEQYF. The CDR3 nucleotides are TGTGCCAGCAGCCAGACAGGGGGTCGCGCCTACGAGCAGTACTTC.

The rearrangement joins TRBV7-2 to TRBJ2-2; either TRBD1 or TRBD2 may supply D (5 bases each). Germline CDR1 is SGHTA and CDR2 is FQGNSA. Between the trimmed V and J ends, which lost 6 bases and 0 bases, there was a span of 20 bases. The CDR3 has 18 residues. CDR3 in DNA: TGTGCCAGCAGTCCAAGTGGTATTGGGACGACGAACACCGGGGAGCTGTTTTTT. This sequence encodes CASSPSGIGTTNTGELFF.

The V gene is TRBV30, the J gene TRBJ1-1; D is uncertain. The germline CDR1 and CDR2 sequences are GTSNPN and SVGIG (reference sequence). The CDR3 runs 12 residues. Trimming cost V 0 bases and J 9 bases, with 11 bases left between them. CDR3 amino acids: CAWSVRKEKAFF. CDR3 DNA: TGTGCCTGGAGTGTACGGAAAGAGAAAGCTTTCTTT. Together with reference TRBV30 and TRBJ1-1, the CDR3 gives the full variable domain: SQTIHQWPATLVQPVGSPLSLECTVEGTSNPNLYWYRQAAGRGLQLLFYSVGIGQISSEVPQNLSASRPQDRQFILSSKKLLLSDSGFYLCAWSVRKEKAFFGQGTRLTVV.

The chain uses TRBV30 and TRBJ2-5, with 9 bases that match TRBD1. CDR3 length: 13 amino acids. Germline loops: CDR1 GTSNPN, CDR2 SVGIG (reference sequence). Germline trimming cut 2 bases from V and 5 bases from J; bases unmatched to any gene: 3. The CDR3 loop reads CAWSPDRGETQYF. In DNA form, the CDR3 reads TGTGCCTGGAGTCCTGACAGGGGGGAGACCCAGTACTTC.

This chain joins TRBV9 and TRBJ2-3, with no clear D. Trimming shortened V by 0 bases and J by 4 bases, and 9 bases separated the two germline ends. The V gene's germline CDR1 is SGDLS and CDR2 YYNGEE. This CDR3 has 14 amino acids. The CDR3 DNA sequence: TGTGCCAGCAGCGTAGAACAATCCCCAGATACGCAGTATTTT. This translates into CASSVEQSPDTQYF.

The chain couples TRBV5-1 to TRBJ1-2, with 10 positions matching TRBD1. CDR1 and CDR2 (germline): SGHRS, YFSETQ. This CDR3 is 15 amino acids long. V dropped 1 base and J dropped 4; count of bases not matched to a gene: 4. The CDR3, as DNA: TGCGCCAGCAGCTTGTTGACAGGGGGCCTCTATGGCTACACCTTC. It codes for CASSLLTGGLYGYTF.

The J gene is TRBJ1-1, the V gene TRBV28, with 8 nucleotides matching TRBD1. The CDR3 has 14 amino acids. Germline V gene sequence: CDR1 MDHEN, CDR2 SYDVKM. The V and J ends lost 5 bases and 1 base, in that order; junction bases with no gene match: 3. The CDR3 is CASSRTGQNTEAFF. The CDR3 DNA reads TGTGCCAGCAGTCGGACAGGGCAGAACACTGAAGCTTTCTTT.

The rearrangement uses TRBV6-6 and TRBJ2-7; a weak D match, TRBD1 (6 bases). Germline CDR1 is MNHNY and CDR2 is SVGAGI (reference sequence). The CDR3 is made up of 12 amino acids. Trimming stripped 6 bases from V and 6 bases from J, with 12 bases between. Here the CDR3 reads CASSHRVTEQYF. The CDR3 DNA reads as TGTGCCAGCAGCCACAGGGTGACCGAGCAGTACTTC.

The chain couples TRBV29-1 to TRBJ2-1; D unresolved. This CDR3 spans 13 amino acids. Germline loops: CDR1 SQVTM, CDR2 ANQGSEA. V was trimmed by 4 bases and J by 0 bases, leaving 7 bases between them. For the CDR3, the DNA is TGCAGCGTTGGTCTCGACTCCTACAATGAGCAGTTCTTC. This codes for CSVGLDSYNEQFF.